This T cell receptor (beta chain) was profiled in a study of blood T cells in healthy people across ages. Primed by a sample-barcoded 5' primer and a J-beta primer mix, a second PCR proceeded for roughly 6 to 12 cycles. TCRdb called the 5' RACE reads again in MiXCR, with one record for every CDR3 protein. The table lists about 650,000 distinct CDR3 sequences, 32% of them singletons. V lost 6 bases and J 2 bases, leaving 17 bases between the germline ends. The CDR3 is 17 amino acids. This clonotype occurred many times. The clonotype comes from a woman older than 75 in good health. The rearrangement uses TRBV12-3 or TRBV12-4 and TRBJ2-6; TRBD2 is a possible D gene (5 bases). The sample taken for sequencing was blood. The CDR3 loop reads CASRRAFDGAGANVLTF. The CDR3, as DNA: TGTGCCAGCAGGCGTGCCTTTGACGGGGCTGGGGCCAACGTCCTGACTTTC.